Sequencing of this T cell receptor beta chain was carried out in a study of blood T cell repertoires in COVID-19. In the study overall: Samples came from the United States, Italy and Spain, spanning acute and convalescent COVID-19.

In the original analysis: Cell counts per sample came from amplifying reference gene primers. TCRdb's copy holds only in-frame clones and misses some; the assay was immunoSEQ multiplex PCR. V and J calls and clone size are copied from that table; D and trimming were computed from the DNA. The sample consists of 90,000 to 150,000 clones, 79% of them appearing once. V lost 4 bases and J 5 bases, leaving 17 bases between the germline ends. The length of the CDR3 is 15 residues. Germline lookup yields CDR1 LGHDT and CDR2 YNNKEL (reference sequence). The sequence derives from a woman aged 80 or over with acute or convalescent COVID-19. Material: peripheral blood. The V and J genes are TRBV3-1 (or the pseudogene TRBV3-2) and TRBJ1-1; weak D call: TRBD1 (5 bases). CDR3 in DNA: TGTGCCAGCAGCCCGGAGCGTGCGGGGGGGACTGAAGCTTTCTTT. This codes for CASSPERAGGTEAFF.